The clone carrying this T cell receptor (beta chain) was counted only a few times. The antigen is undetermined. The sample belongs to a study of CD8 T cells in ankylosing spondylitis. Germline V gives CDR1 SGHAT, CDR2 FQNNGV. This CDR3 contains 18 residues. The ends lost 6 bases at V and 2 bases at J; junction bases unmatched: 10. Study-wide results and limits: Reportedly, matched ankylosing spondylitis synovial fluid was significantly enriched for disease-linked clones. Both synovial fluid and blood in reactive arthritis had previously been reported to carry some motif variants. What appeared characteristic of ankylosing spondylitis blood was a TCR beta motif of eight highly homologous variants.

Libraries for TCR beta were made by quantitative 5'-RACE with molecular barcodes. A single record per CDR3 protein comes from TCRdb applying MiXCR to the 5' RACE reads. The data show 350,000 to 400,000 distinct CDR3 sequences, 20% to 25% seen once. What was sequenced was blood, either unsorted or a sorted T cell fraction (not recorded which). The receptor comes from a male donor with ankylosing spondylitis or in good health (not recorded which). V and J are TRBV11-2 and TRBJ2-3, with 14 positions matching TRBD2. CDR3 DNA sequence: TGTGCCAGCAGATACCGCGGGACTAGCGGGGGAACCACAGATACGCAGTATTTT. Amino acids: CASRYRGTSGGTTDTQYF. The complete variable domain, with remaining parts taken from reference TRBV11-2 and TRBJ2-3, reads EAGVAQSPRYKIIEKRQSVAFWCNPISGHATLYWYQQILGQGPKLLIQFQNNGVVDDSQLPKDRFSAERLKGVDSTLKIQPAKLEDSAVYLCASRYRGTSGGTTDTQYFGPGTRLTVL.